This is a list of T cell receptor beta chains from one sample in a study of monozygotic twins with inflammatory bowel disease. TCRdb re-called the 5' RACE reads and catalogs CDR3 proteins one per entry, DNA excluded. Found here are some 210,000 distinct CDR3 sequences; the top ten clones hold 1.5% to 2%. The material sequenced was blood. These TCRs come from a human donor with ulcerative colitis or Crohn's disease, or a healthy co-twin of an affected twin (not recorded which). Each CDR3 is given with its conserved first and last residue.

j_gene	v_gene	CDR3aa
TRBJ1-3	TRBV3-1	CASSQGFPGSGNTIYF
TRBJ1-5	TRBV20-1	CSARSGQDNQPQHF
TRBJ2-3	TRBV7-6	CASSFGGEVDTQYF
TRBJ2-5	TRBV9	CASSVRGLGTQYF
TRBJ1-2	TRBV12-3/TRBV12-4	CASRAFLNYGYTF
TRBJ2-1	TRBV13	CASRRTGLSYNEQFF
TRBJ1-1	TRBV7-9	CASSLVVTEAFF
TRBJ1-2	TRBV5-6	CASSLTGGASFTYGYTF
TRBJ2-7	TRBV10-3	CATRRERLSYEQYF
TRBJ1-2	TRBV10-3	CAIREQGGYGYTF
TRBJ2-4	TRBV20-1	CSARGGEIIQYF
TRBJ1-1	TRBV19	CASSRGFRPFF
TRBJ2-1	TRBV5-1	CASSPGLGSYNEQFF
TRBJ1-4	TRBV12-3/TRBV12-4	CASSFRGPSEKLFF
TRBJ1-1	TRBV12-3/TRBV12-4	CASRPDRADEAFF
TRBJ2-2	TRBV6-1	CASTQGFSAGELFF
TRBJ1-2	TRBV19	CASSLLTTGKNTDYGYTF
TRBJ1-5	TRBV12-3/TRBV12-4	CASSSRGFSNQPQHF
TRBJ1-2	TRBV4-1	CPSSQDLGTGGAVGYTF
TRBJ1-2	TRBV7-9	CASSPQGGTGPYGYTF
TRBJ2-3	TRBV5-1	CASSLATTSGSTDTQYF
TRBJ2-5	TRBV10-3	CAISEFQGRAVTQYF
TRBJ1-1	TRBV5-1	CASISGGRTEAFF
TRBJ1-4	TRBV7-9	CASSLLQTTNEKLFF
TRBJ2-3	TRBV18	CASSPQDSGGTDTQYF
TRBJ1-1	TRBV7-6	CASSLSPEGGTEAFF
TRBJ2-3	TRBV24-1	CATSDLPRTSGAPDTQYF
TRBJ2-1	TRBV5-1	CASSLGGYSNNEQFF
TRBJ1-1	TRBV29-1	CSVAWGPNTEAFF
TRBJ1-1	TRBV19	CASSPGWDTEAFF
TRBJ2-1	TRBV12-3/TRBV12-4	CASNRGSGNEQFF
TRBJ2-4	TRBV20-1	CSAEVGGQGNIQYF
TRBJ2-7	TRBV12-3/TRBV12-4	CASSPRLAGGQEQYF
TRBJ2-3	TRBV5-6	CASSPTGVGDTQYF
TRBJ2-5	TRBV5-1	CASSSTSLGETQYF
TRBJ2-2	TRBV5-6	CASSLGGQGGTGELFF
TRBJ1-2	TRBV18	CASSPPGGYGYTF
TRBJ2-7	TRBV27	CASSSLVGGPYEQYF
TRBJ1-1	TRBV20-1	CSASRQPYTEAFF
TRBJ1-1	TRBV6-1	CATWWSSNTEAFF